These 22 T cell receptor beta chains were all obtained from the same sample, sequenced in a study of CD8+ T cells in alopecia areata. Following RNA extraction, reverse transcription yielded cDNA that acted as the sequencing template. Only in-frame clones appear in the TCRdb table, and some are missing; sequencing was by immunoSEQ multiplex PCR. Here the sample spans some 200,000 clones, 59% being singletons. Sequenced material: CD4+ T cells sorted from blood, taken at week 0. The receptors derive from a human donor with alopecia areata.

This clone occurred many times. The V call is TRBV6-5, the J call TRBJ2-2, with unresolved D. The CDR3 consists of 13 residues. V shed 4 bases and J shed 6 bases, with 9 bases lying between them. Per the germline V gene, CDR1 is MNHEY and CDR2 is SVGAGI. CDR3 nucleotides: TGTGCCAGCAGTTTCTTGGGGTCCGGGGAGCTGTTTTTT. Translated, it gives CASSFLGSGELFF.

V gene TRBV6-5 combines with J gene TRBJ1-4; 7 bases are shared with TRBD1. Germline-derived CDR1 and CDR2 are MNHEY and SVGAGI. With 5 bases clipped from V and 7 bases from J, the junction kept 7 bases outside the gene matches. The CDR3 is made up of 14 amino acids. CDR3 coding DNA: TGTGCCAGCAGTGGGGCAGGGGGTCGTGAAAAACTGTTTTTT. Its protein is CASSGAGGREKLFF.

The chain recombines TRBV5-6 with TRBJ2-7; D is perhaps TRBD1 or TRBD2 (5 bases each). The CDR3 is 15 residues long. CDR1 and CDR2 from the germline V gene are SGHDT and YYEEEE. V lost 1 base and J 0 bases, leaving 11 bases between the germline ends. The CDR3 sequence is CASSLPGRVSYEQYF. In DNA, the CDR3 is TGTGCCAGCAGCTTGCCGGGACGGGTCTCCTACGAGCAGTACTTC.

This chain links TRBV10-3 with TRBJ1-5; D not certain. Germline loops: CDR1 ENHRY, CDR2 SYGVKD. The CDR3 length is 13 residues. The V gene lost 4 bases and the J gene lost 6 bases, with 10 bases spanning the gap. Written as DNA, the CDR3 is TGTGCCATCAGTGTATCTTTTCGTCAGCCCCAGCATTTT. Translating it yields CAISVSFRQPQHF.

The chain employs TRBV4-1 and TRBJ1-2; no clear D. Germline CDR1 and CDR2: MGHRA and YSYEKL. The V and J ends lost 0 bases and 4 bases respectively, with 6 bases between them. The CDR3 totals 13 residues. This chain's CDR3 is CASSQDGFYGYTF. CDR3 nucleotides: TGCGCCAGCAGCCAAGATGGGTTCTATGGCTACACCTTC.

This clone was counted between two and nine times. The chain is built from TRBV30 and TRBJ2-3; D is perhaps TRBD1 (6 bases). V was shortened by 4 bases and J by 3 bases, with 17 bases between the two germline ends. CDR3 length: 15 residues. CDR1 and CDR2 from the germline V gene are GTSNPN and SVGIG (reference sequence). The CDR3 loop reads CAWTRGQGQTDTQYF. Here the CDR3 DNA reads TGTGCCTGGACCCGTGGTCAGGGGCAGACAGATACGCAGTATTTT.

The chain couples TRBV30 to TRBJ2-6; 8 bases are shared with TRBD1. This CDR3 comprises 16 residues. CDR1 is GTSNPN and CDR2 is SVGIG in the germline V gene (reference sequence). Trimming took 2 bases from V and 2 from J; bases not matched to a gene: 5. CDR3 sequence reads: CAWSLDRAPGANVLTF. The CDR3 coding sequence is TGTGCCTGGAGTTTGGACAGGGCCCCTGGGGCCAACGTCCTGACTTTC.

The chain joins TRBV2 to TRBJ1-6; TRBD1 aligns across 9 bases. The CDR3 sequence is 15 residues long. The trim removed 4 bases at V and 9 bases at J, leaving 7 bases unmatched. CDR1 is SNHLY, CDR2 FYNNEI, per germline. Written as DNA, the CDR3 is TGTGCCAGCAGTGTACTACAGGGGGCGCGTTCACCCCTCCACTTT. Translated: CASSVLQGARSPLHF. Together with reference TRBV2 and TRBJ1-6, the CDR3 gives the full variable domain: EPEVTQTPSHQVTQMGQEVILRCVPISNHLYFYWYRQILGQKVEFLVSFYNNEISEKSEIFDDQFSVERPDGSNFTLKIRSTKLEDSAMYFCASSVLQGARSPLHFGNGTRLTVT.

This clone was counted ten times or more. The gene calls are TRBV29-1 and TRBJ1-2; no reliable D call. Looked up from germline, CDR1 is SQVTM and CDR2 is ANQGSEA. Trimming removed 0 bases at V and 11 bases at J, with 19 bases between. The CDR3 has 14 residues. DNA for the CDR3: TGCAGCGTTGAAGACAACGGAGCCCCGGCGCGTTACACCTTC. Amino acid sequence: CSVEDNGAPARYTF. The full variable domain, in which reference TRBV29-1 and TRBJ1-2 provide the parts outside the CDR3, is SAVISQKPSRDICQRGTSLTIQCQVDSQVTMMFWYRQQPGQSLTLIATANQGSEATYESGFVIDKFPISRPNLTFSTLTVSNMSPEDSSIYLCSVEDNGAPARYTFGSGTRLTVV.

This clone was picked up a small number of times. This specimen includes other DNA sequences encoding the same CDR3. The chain uses TRBV30 and TRBJ2-3, with unresolved D. There are 12 residues in the CDR3. From germline, CDR1 is GTSNPN and CDR2 SVGIG (reference sequence). V was clipped by 1 base and J by 0 bases, with 2 bases between them. CDR3: CAWSESTDTQYF. CDR3 sequence (DNA): TGTGCCTGGAGTGAGAGCACAGATACGCAGTATTTT.

The V and J genes are TRBV6-5 and TRBJ2-5; TRBD2 agrees at 8 bases. V shed 1 base, J shed 5 bases, and the junction held 9 bases outside the gene matches. Germline V CDR1 and CDR2: MNHEY, SVGAGI. The CDR3 sequence is 16 residues long. CDR3 nucleotide sequence: TGTGCCAGCAGTTACTTCGGCCGGGCTAGCGGGGAGACCCAGTACTTC. Protein: CASSYFGRASGETQYF.

The CDR3 DNA reads as TGTGCCAGCAGCGAGTCGCCTACAGGATTCTATAATTCACCCCTCCACTTT. Protein product: CASSESPTGFYNSPLHF. The chain joins TRBV9 to TRBJ1-6; D possibly corresponds to TRBD1 (5 bases). The CDR3 has 17 residues. V lost 3 bases and J lost 3, with 16 bases in between. Germline lookup yields CDR1 SGDLS and CDR2 YYNGEE.

V is TRBV2 and J is TRBJ2-1; D is undetermined. The CDR3 has 13 residues. Per the germline V gene, CDR1 is SNHLY and CDR2 is FYNNEI. Deletions cut 0 bases from V and 10 bases from J, with 10 bases between. CDR3 amino acids: CASSEALGGEQFF. The CDR3 nucleotides read TGTGCCAGCAGTGAAGCGCTGGGCGGCGAGCAGTTCTTC. The full variable domain, completed using reference TRBV2 and TRBJ2-1, is EPEVTQTPSHQVTQMGQEVILRCVPISNHLYFYWYRQILGQKVEFLVSFYNNEISEKSEIFDDQFSVERPDGSNFTLKIRSTKLEDSAMYFCASSEALGGEQFFGPGTRLTVL.

The CDR3, as DNA: TGTGCCAGCCGACGGATCGGGGAAGAGACCCAGTACTTC. Amino acid sequence: CASRRIGEETQYF. The chain uses TRBV7-9 and TRBJ2-5, with D possibly matching TRBD2 (5 bases). The CDR3 runs to 13 residues. Germline CDR1 reads SEHNR; CDR2 reads FQNEAQ (reference sequence). The V gene lost 8 bases and the J gene lost 3 bases, with 13 bases spanning the gap.

The rearrangement links TRBV6-5 to TRBJ1-1; no firm D call. The germline V and J ends were trimmed by 2 bases and 7 bases, with 20 bases remaining between them. The CDR3 contains 16 residues. Per germline, CDR1 MNHEY and CDR2 SVGAGI. The CDR3: CASSYRVGTGSVEAFF. DNA for the CDR3: TGTGCCAGCAGTTACCGGGTCGGTACCGGTTCAGTTGAAGCTTTCTTT.

The chain is built from TRBV6-1 and TRBJ1-1; no firm D call. V lost 4 bases, J lost 2 bases, and 11 bases lay in between. The germline gives CDR1 MNHNS, CDR2 SASEGT. This CDR3 contains 14 residues. The CDR3 sequence: CASSVWPANTEAFF. DNA for the CDR3: TGTGCCAGCAGTGTTTGGCCAGCCAACACTGAAGCTTTCTTT.

This chain links TRBV4-1 with TRBJ2-5; 7 bases agree with TRBD1. Trimming took 4 bases from V and 1 from J; bases not matched to a gene: 3. The CDR3 consists of 14 residues. The V gene's germline CDR1 is MGHRA and CDR2 YSYEKL. DNA of the CDR3: TGCGCCAGCAGCCGGGGACAGCTCCAAGAGACCCAGTACTTC. Translated: CASSRGQLQETQYF.

A few counts support this clone. The chain carries TRBV4-1 and TRBJ2-4; no clear D gene. CDR1 MGHRA and CDR2 YSYEKL come from the germline V gene. Trimming pared 3 bases from V and 5 bases from J, leaving 17 bases between. The CDR3 loop spans 16 amino acids. In DNA, the CDR3 is TGCGCCAGCAGCCAGTCTAGGACCAAAGTTGAAAACATTCAGTACTTC. Residues: CASSQSRTKVENIQYF.

This sequence joins TRBV6-5 and TRBJ1-5, with D perhaps TRBD1 (6 bases). This CDR3 comprises 15 residues. Trimming cost V 2 bases and J 6 bases, with 14 bases left between them. Germline loops: CDR1 MNHEY, CDR2 SVGAGI. In DNA, the CDR3 is TGTGCCAGCAGTTACCGTGGGGGGCTTGGTCAGCCCCAGCATTTT. Translated, it gives CASSYRGGLGQPQHF.

The rearrangement joins TRBV30 to TRBJ2-7, with D unresolved. V gave up 5 bases and J gave up 2 bases, with 10 bases separating them. The CDR3 has 12 residues. Germline loops: CDR1 GTSNPN, CDR2 SVGIG (reference sequence). CDR3 nucleotide sequence: TGTGCCTGGGGGTTACGGCCCTACGAGCAGTACTTC. It yields the protein CAWGLRPYEQYF.

The chain has TRBV30 and TRBJ2-6; perhaps TRBD1 as D (6 bases). The CDR3 extends over 16 amino acids. V was pared by 4 bases and J by 2 bases, with 15 bases between. The germline V gene encodes CDR1 GTSNPN and CDR2 SVGIG (reference sequence). Here the CDR3 DNA reads TGTGCCTGGAACAGGGAAAGAGTGGCTGGGGCCAACGTCCTGACTTTC. Translating gives CAWNRERVAGANVLTF.

The gene calls are TRBV7-2 and TRBJ2-7; possibly TRBD1 for D (5 bases). The CDR3 has 15 residues. Germline values: CDR1 SGHTA, CDR2 FQGNSA. V lost 1 base, J lost 2 bases, and 12 bases lay in between. This CDR3 is CASSLGVQGAYEQYF. The CDR3 DNA sequence: TGTGCCAGCAGCTTAGGGGTTCAGGGTGCCTACGAGCAGTACTTC.